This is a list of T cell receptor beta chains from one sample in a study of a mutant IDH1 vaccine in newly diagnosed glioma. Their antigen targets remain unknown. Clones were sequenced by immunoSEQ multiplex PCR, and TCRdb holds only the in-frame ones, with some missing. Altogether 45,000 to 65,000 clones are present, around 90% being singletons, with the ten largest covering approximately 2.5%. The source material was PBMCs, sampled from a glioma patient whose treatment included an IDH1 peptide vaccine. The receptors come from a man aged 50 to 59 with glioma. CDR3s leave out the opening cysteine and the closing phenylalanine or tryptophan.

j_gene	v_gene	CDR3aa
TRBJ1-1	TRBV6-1	ASTEGAVSAF
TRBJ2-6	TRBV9	ASSDSSYSGANVLT
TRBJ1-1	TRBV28	ASSLPRGQGEAF
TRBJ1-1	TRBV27	ASSRTGNTEAF
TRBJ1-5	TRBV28	ASSLVRVPQD
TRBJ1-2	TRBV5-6	ASSSRDRGVYGYT
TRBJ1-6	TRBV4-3	ASSQTGTAYNSPLH
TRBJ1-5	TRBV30	HETGSINQPQH
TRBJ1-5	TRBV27	ASRDGDRGQGGNQPQH
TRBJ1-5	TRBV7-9	ASSPRRGQPQH
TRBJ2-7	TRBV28	ASRPVGSYEQY
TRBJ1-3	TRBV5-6	ASSLDEAISGNTIY
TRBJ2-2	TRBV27	ASSRTVNTGELF
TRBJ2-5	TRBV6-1	ASSEQVGGGATETQY
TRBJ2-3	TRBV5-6	ASSLGGQGADTQY
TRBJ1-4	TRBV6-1	ASSSSTGANEKLF
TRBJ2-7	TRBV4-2	ASSQEENEQY
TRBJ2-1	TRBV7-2	ASSLVPSAARGPYNEQF
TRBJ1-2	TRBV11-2	ASSPYPGTSFGANYGYT
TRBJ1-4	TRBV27	ASSFLNEKLF
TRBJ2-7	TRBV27	ASSWTGEGYEQY
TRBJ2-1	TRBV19	ASMGDSFYNEQF
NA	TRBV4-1	ASSQDPLYEQY
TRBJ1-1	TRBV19	ASRFKVRDVTEAF
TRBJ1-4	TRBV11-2	ASSLGAVLNEKLF
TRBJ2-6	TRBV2	ASIFSLSGANVLT
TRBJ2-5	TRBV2	ASGLALYWQY
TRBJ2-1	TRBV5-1	ASSLVGQGYNEQF
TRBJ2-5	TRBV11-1	ASGGGPQETQY
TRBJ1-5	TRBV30	AWRRGPGQPQH
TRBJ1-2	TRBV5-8	ASDGFRDRGSSYGYT
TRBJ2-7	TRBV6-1	ASSDDRDYYEQY
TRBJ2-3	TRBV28	ASSLVGTDTQY
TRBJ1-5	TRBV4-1	ASSPPGGSNQPQH
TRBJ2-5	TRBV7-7	ASSLTWGGETQY
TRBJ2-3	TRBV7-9	ASSLAGGARTDTQY
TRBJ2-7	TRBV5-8	ASSPGQAGDEQY
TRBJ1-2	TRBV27	ASKTGAEGYT
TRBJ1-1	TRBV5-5	ASSLRLNTEAF